What follows describes a single T cell receptor beta chain. This sample was taken from a study of T cell changes during pregnancy in multiple sclerosis. Data came from immunoSEQ multiplex PCR; TCRdb stores just in-frame clones and leaves some out. The data show about 80,000 clones, 92% seen once. Germline CDR1 reads SEHNR; CDR2 reads FQNEAQ (reference sequence). This CDR3 comprises 15 residues. V was pared by 1 base and J by 6 bases, with 8 bases of the junction left unmatched. The receptor was derived from a female donor with multiple sclerosis, enrolled in a pregnancy study. This specimen consisted of peripheral blood, obtained before pregnancy. The chain carries TRBV7-9 and TRBJ2-7, with 8 bases matching TRBD1. This chain's CDR3 is CASSLEIVRGREQYF. The CDR3 nucleotides are TGTGCCAGCAGCTTAGAAATTGTCAGGGGGCGCGAGCAGTACTTC.